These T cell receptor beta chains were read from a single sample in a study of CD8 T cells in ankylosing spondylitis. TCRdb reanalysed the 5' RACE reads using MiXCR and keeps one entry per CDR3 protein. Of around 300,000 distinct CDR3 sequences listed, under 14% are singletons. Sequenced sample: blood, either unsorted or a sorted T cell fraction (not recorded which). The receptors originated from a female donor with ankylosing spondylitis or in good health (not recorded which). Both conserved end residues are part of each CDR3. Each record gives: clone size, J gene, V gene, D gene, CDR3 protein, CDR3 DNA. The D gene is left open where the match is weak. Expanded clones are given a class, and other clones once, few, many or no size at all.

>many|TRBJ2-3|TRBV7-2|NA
CASSPAESSADTQYF
TGTGCCAGCAGCCCCGCGGAGAGCTCCGCGGATACGCAGTATTTT
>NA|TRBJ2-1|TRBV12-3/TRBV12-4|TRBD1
CASSTTGIYEQFF
TGTGCCAGCAGTACGACAGGGATCTATGAGCAGTTCTTC
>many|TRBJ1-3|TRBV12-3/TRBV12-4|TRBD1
CASSSYRGISGNTIYF
TGTGCCAGCAGCTCTTACAGGGGGATCTCTGGAAACACCATATATTTT
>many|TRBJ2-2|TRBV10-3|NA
CAINTNTGELFF
TGTGCCATCAACACGAACACCGGGGAGCTGTTTTTT
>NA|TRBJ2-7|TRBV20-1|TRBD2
CSAGRLAGGYEQYF
TGCAGTGCTGGGAGACTAGCGGGGGGCTACGAGCAGTACTTC
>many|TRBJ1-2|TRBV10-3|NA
CAISPEGVGGYTF
TGTGCCATCAGCCCTGAAGGGGTCGGAGGCTACACCTTC
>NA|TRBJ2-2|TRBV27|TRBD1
CASSRPGQGYTGELFF
TGTGCCAGCAGTCGACCGGGACAGGGGTACACCGGGGAGCTGTTTTTT
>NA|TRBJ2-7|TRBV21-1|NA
CASSKRGGHSSYEQYF
TGTGCCAGCAGCAAACGAGGGGGCCATAGCTCCTACGAGCAGTACTTC
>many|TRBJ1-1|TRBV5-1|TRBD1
CASSHGQGASNTEAFF
TGCGCCAGCAGCCATGGACAGGGGGCCTCCAACACTGAAGCTTTCTTT
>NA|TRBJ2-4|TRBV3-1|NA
CASSQGENGIQYF
TGTGCCAGCAGCCAGGGGGAGAACGGCATTCAGTACTTC
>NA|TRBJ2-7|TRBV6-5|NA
CASSYDGTASGYEQYF
TGTGCCAGCAGTTACGATGGGACTGCCTCGGGCTACGAGCAGTACTTC
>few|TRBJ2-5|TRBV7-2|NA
CASSPTGRRTQETQYF
TGTGCCAGCAGCCCAACAGGGAGGAGAACCCAAGAGACCCAGTACTTC
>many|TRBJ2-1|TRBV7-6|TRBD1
CASSLAGQSGNEQFF
TGTGCCAGCAGCTTAGCGGGACAGTCTGGGAATGAGCAGTTCTTC
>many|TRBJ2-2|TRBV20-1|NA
CSARTRQGGTGELFF
TGCAGTGCTAGAACGCGTCAGGGGGGGACCGGGGAGCTGTTTTTT
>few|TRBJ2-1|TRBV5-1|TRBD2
CASSFSGGDHNEQFF
TGCGCCAGCAGCTTTAGCGGGGGAGATCACAATGAGCAGTTCTTC
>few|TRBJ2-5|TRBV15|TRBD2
CATSRTSGGLRETQYF
TGTGCCACCAGCAGAACTAGCGGGGGTTTGCGGGAGACCCAGTACTTC
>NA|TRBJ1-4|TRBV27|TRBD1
CAVMGIGQGNEKLFF
TGTGCCGTGATGGGTATAGGACAGGGAAATGAAAAACTGTTTTTT
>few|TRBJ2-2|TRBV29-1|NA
CSVAGAWGTGELFF
TGCAGCGTTGCGGGGGCTTGGGGCACCGGGGAGCTGTTTTTT
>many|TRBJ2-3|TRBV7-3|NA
CASSPSGTDTQYF
TGTGCCAGCAGCCCTAGCGGCACAGATACGCAGTATTTT
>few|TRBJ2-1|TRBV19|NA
CASSRPGLQGSEQFF
TGTGCCAGTAGTAGGCCGGGACTCCAAGGATCGGAGCAGTTCTTC
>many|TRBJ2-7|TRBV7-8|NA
CASSLGGTKNDEQYF
TGTGCCAGCAGCTTAGGTGGCACCAAAAACGACGAGCAGTACTTC
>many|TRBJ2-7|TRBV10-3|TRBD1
CAISADRAEQYF
TGTGCCATCAGCGCTGACAGGGCCGAGCAGTACTTC
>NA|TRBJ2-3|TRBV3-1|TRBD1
CASSPSPGTGTTDTQYF
TGTGCCAGCTCCCCGTCCCCCGGGACAGGGACAACAGATACGCAGTATTTT
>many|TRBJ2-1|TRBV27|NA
CASSLSIRRGAGEQFF
TGTGCCAGCAGTTTATCGATACGGCGGGGAGCTGGTGAGCAGTTCTTC
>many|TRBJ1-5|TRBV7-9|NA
CASSLTTGRRNQPQHF
TGTGCCAGCAGCTTAACTACGGGACGGAGAAATCAGCCCCAGCATTTT
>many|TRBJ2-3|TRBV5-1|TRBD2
CASSPGTSERADTQYF
TGCGCCAGCAGCCCAGGGACTAGCGAAAGGGCAGATACGCAGTATTTT
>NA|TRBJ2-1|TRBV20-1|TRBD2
CSARDRGGSYNEQFF
TGCAGTGCTAGAGATCGGGGGGGCTCCTACAATGAGCAGTTCTTC
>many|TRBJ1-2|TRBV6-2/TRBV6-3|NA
CASSYSQGQTNYGYTF
TGTGCCAGCAGTTACTCGCAGGGACAAACTAACTATGGCTACACCTTC
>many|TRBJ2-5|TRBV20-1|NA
CSANDDSLYQETQYF
TGCAGTGCTAACGACGACAGCCTGTACCAAGAGACCCAGTACTTC
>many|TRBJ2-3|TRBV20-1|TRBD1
CSLDRGDTQYF
TGCAGTCTCGACAGGGGGGATACGCAGTATTTT
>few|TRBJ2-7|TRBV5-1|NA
CASSLAAGGGSYEQYF
TGCGCCAGCAGCTTGGCCGCGGGTGGAGGTTCCTACGAGCAGTACTTC
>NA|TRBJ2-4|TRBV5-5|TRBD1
CASSLTGALKNIQYF
TGTGCCAGCAGCTTGACAGGGGCGCTCAAAAACATTCAGTACTTC
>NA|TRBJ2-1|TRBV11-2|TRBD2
CASSLGGTSGYEQFF
TGTGCCAGCAGCTTAGGTGGGACTAGCGGCTATGAGCAGTTCTTC
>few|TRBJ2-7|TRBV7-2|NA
CASSQEDWAPYEQYF
TGTGCCAGCAGCCAAGAGGACTGGGCCCCCTACGAGCAGTACTTC
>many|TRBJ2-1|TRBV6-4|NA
CAKGETLVAGNEQFF
TGTGCCAAGGGGGAGACGTTGGTGGCTGGGAATGAGCAGTTCTTC
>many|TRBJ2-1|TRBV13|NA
CASSLNYYNEQFF
TGTGCCAGCAGCTTAAACTACTACAATGAGCAGTTCTTC
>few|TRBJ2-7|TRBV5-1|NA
CASSRSTTGSEQYF
TGCGCCAGCAGCAGGAGCACAACAGGGTCCGAGCAGTACTTC
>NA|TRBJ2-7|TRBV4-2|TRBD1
CASSPTGGRLRSASYEQYF
TGTGCCAGCAGCCCCACAGGGGGCCGTCTTCGATCGGCGTCCTACGAGCAGTACTTC
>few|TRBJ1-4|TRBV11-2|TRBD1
CASSLQGVGGEKLFF
TGTGCCAGCAGTCTACAGGGGGTTGGGGGTGAAAAACTGTTTTTT
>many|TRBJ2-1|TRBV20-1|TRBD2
CSASVGGGAVNEQFF
TGCAGTGCTTCAGTTGGCGGGGGGGCGGTCAATGAGCAGTTCTTC
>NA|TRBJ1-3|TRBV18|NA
CASGPVLSGNTIYF
TGTGCCAGCGGCCCGGTACTCTCTGGAAACACCATATATTTT
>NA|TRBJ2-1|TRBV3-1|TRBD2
CASSQGAGGIMRIEQFF
TGTGCCAGCAGCCAAGGAGCGGGGGGGATAATGCGAATTGAGCAGTTCTTC
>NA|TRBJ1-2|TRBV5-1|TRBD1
CASSTTGEPLYGYTF
TGCGCCAGCAGCACGACAGGGGAGCCCCTCTATGGCTACACCTTC
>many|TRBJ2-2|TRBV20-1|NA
CSASGGSPNTGELFF
TGCAGTGCTAGTGGGGGGAGTCCGAACACCGGGGAGCTGTTTTTT
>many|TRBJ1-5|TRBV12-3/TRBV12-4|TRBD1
CASSSQGASQPQHF
TGTGCCAGCAGTTCACAGGGGGCGAGTCAGCCCCAGCATTTT
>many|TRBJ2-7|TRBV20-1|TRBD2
CSARDRKGLASEQYF
TGCAGTGCTAGAGATCGTAAGGGACTAGCCTCCGAGCAGTACTTC
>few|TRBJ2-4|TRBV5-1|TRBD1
CASSSRTGWNKNIQYF
TGCGCCAGCAGTTCACGGACAGGGTGGAACAAAAACATTCAGTACTTC
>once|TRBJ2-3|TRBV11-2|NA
CASRQGVSDTQYF
TGTGCCAGCAGACAGGGTGTTTCAGATACGCAGTATTTT
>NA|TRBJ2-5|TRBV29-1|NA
CSASWTVQETQYF
TGCAGCGCGAGCTGGACAGTCCAAGAGACCCAGTACTTC